This TCR beta chain was sequenced in a study of blood T cell repertoires in COVID-19. Looking at the study overall: Collection of acute and convalescent COVID-19 samples took place in the United States, Italy and Spain. The analysed material was cDNA or gDNA that came from T cells, B-cell-depleted T cells, or PBMCs.

In the authors' workflow: Amplifying reference gene primers gave estimates of nucleated cell counts. Profiled with immunoSEQ multiplex PCR; TCRdb holds only in-frame clones, not every one. The V and J calls and clone size are taken from that table; D and trimming were inferred from the DNA. The sample holds roughly 230,000 clones, more than 75% seen once. From germline, CDR1 is SGHNT and CDR2 YENEEA. The CDR3 has 16 amino acids. V was trimmed by 6 bases and J by 5 bases, leaving 19 bases between them. The sample was peripheral blood. The gene calls are TRBV11-3 and TRBJ2-2; D not certain. The receptor's source is a middle-aged man with acute or convalescent COVID-19. In nucleotides, the CDR3 is TGTGCCAGCAGTCTTGCCGGGTCCTCCAATACCGGGGAGCTGTTTTTT. Protein: CASSLAGSSNTGELFF. Full variable domain (remainder filled in from reference TRBV11-3 and TRBJ2-2): EAGVVQSPRYKIIEKKQPVAFWCNPISGHNTLYWYLQNLGQGPELLIRYENEEAVDDSQLPKDRFSAERLKGVDSTLKIQPAELGDSAVYLCASSLAGSSNTGELFFGEGSRLTVL.